Reported below is one T cell receptor beta chain. Its antigen remains unidentified. This sample is drawn from a study of cytomegalovirus exposure and HLA in healthy donors. Study-level points and caveats: The study had only CMV serostatus as immune exposure information. A later analysis linked a missense variant in DCLRE1C to the trimming of TCR beta V and J genes. In a later analysis, an Asian-associated ancestry cluster reportedly showed fewer N-insertions than the approximately 620-donor mean.

This CDR3 spans 15 amino acids. Per the germline V gene, CDR1 is SGHRS and CDR2 is YFSETQ. The ends lost 1 base at V and 3 bases at J; junction bases unmatched: 3. 13 Jbeta primers and 60 Vbeta primers were used for the PCR. Generated by immunoSEQ multiplex PCR, the TCRdb table keeps only in-frame clones and is missing some. The sample lists over 150,000 clones; 80% were seen once. The chain joins TRBV5-1 to TRBJ2-3, with 9 positions matching TRBD1. This TCR was recovered from a woman in her 50s in good health and CMV-seropositive. The sample taken for sequencing was PBMCs. In DNA form, the CDR3 reads TGCGCCAGCAGCTTGATGACAGGGGGGACAGATACGCAGTATTTT. Protein product: CASSLMTGGTDTQYF.